This TCR beta chain was sequenced in a study of T cell responses to AZD1222 COVID-19 vaccine (TCRdb year 2021). In terms of the full investigation: AZD1222 recipients whose second dose came at about 4 weeks and those whose second dose came at about 12 weeks were combined into one group, since spike-specific TCR depth and breadth did not differ between the two schedules. TCR sequencing was performed for about 250 trial participants, of whom 200 to 210 were given two doses of AZD1222 and 26 were given two doses of MenACWY control vaccine. Enrollment into the trials was organized by age into subgroups of 18-55, 56-69 and 70-plus years, and those subgroups contained about 160, 30 and 59 TCR-sequenced participants, respectively.

In light of the paper, this sample's time point label describes: baseline before first vaccination. Vaccinee samples came from UK trials COV001 and COV002, including a single-blind randomized controlled phase 2/3 trial of AZD1222 (ChAdOx1 nCoV-19) in healthy adults. Trial participant PBMC samples were collected at day 0 and day 28 after the second dose for TCRbeta chain sequencing. Of note for this clone: Its recognized antigen is unknown. Nothing much larger sits one base from this clone, and base qualities are not available.

What the authors observed across the whole study: Conclusions about previously exposed vaccinees were limited because only six AZD1222 recipients were SARS-CoV-2 seropositive at baseline. In the small 56-69-year group, the increase in depth fell short of significance, most likely because of low power. A significant rise in spike-specific TCR breadth and depth was observed after two AZD1222 doses relative to day 0 and relative to MenACWY recipients. Reportedly, close to half of the unique spike-specific TCRs recognized epitopes lying outside the regions that are mutated in the B.1.351 and B.1.1.7 variants. No day 14 peak-response samples were available, so repertoires were characterized only after the peak T cell response. CD4 TCRs associated with the vaccine covered the entire spike protein, and the dominant responses were in regions 160-218 and 743-854. Participants were mostly white British, with more females than males. The authors suggested clonal diversity may have been underestimated.

From a lookup of the germline V gene (reference sequence), CDR1 and CDR2 are GTSNPN and SVGIG. V is shortened by 4 bases, J by 4 bases, and the region joining them spans 13 bases. The CDR3 spans 13 residues, from the cysteine through the phenylalanine. Here the CDR3 DNA is all that survives: 39 bases in frame from base 1. The CDR3 regions of human TCRbeta chains were subjected to immunosequencing. From the authors' description of their analysis: TCRs in the repertoires were matched against a reference library of SARS-CoV-2-specific TCRs that had been generated with the MIRA antigen-specificity platform. Breadth was defined as the fraction of unique TCRs that were SARS-CoV-2-associated, and depth was defined as the fraction of total T cells that were SARS-CoV-2-associated. Using the MIRA data, every spike-specific TCR was mapped to the spike region that the TCR reacted to and assigned to either a CD4 or a CD8 class. Log10-transformed breadth and depth values were compared by one-way ANOVA with Sidak's multiple comparisons tests. Not all clones reach the TCRdb copy of this immuneACCESS table, which keeps in-frame sequences only. Checked studies attribute under half of the gap to unresolved V genes and leave the rest unexplained. V and J calls and clone size follow that table, whereas D and trimming were derived from the DNA. Counted in this sample were 130,000 to 150,000 clones; 92% of them appeared once. About 3% of the sample lies in the top ten.

The material sequenced was peripheral blood, taken on day 0 of AZD1222 vaccination. The chain is made from TRBV30 and TRBJ1-2; the D gene cannot be resolved reliably. The clonotype was recovered from an adult in good health. The CDR3 reads CAWNLQHSYGYTF. In nucleotides, the sequence is TGTGCCTGGAACTTACAGCATTCCTATGGCTACACCTTC.